These 31 T cell receptor beta chains were sequenced from one sample in a study of cytomegalovirus exposure and HLA in healthy donors. Amplification used 60 Vbeta primers and 13 Jbeta primers. Assay used: immunoSEQ multiplex PCR; TCRdb lists only in-frame clones, some missing. Altogether about 160,000 clones are present, 75% to 90% being singletons, with the ten largest covering more than 1%. Material: PBMCs. The origin of the receptors is a boy aged 2 to 10 in good health and CMV-seronegative.

The chain couples TRBV27 to TRBJ2-5, with TRBD1 matching 8 bases. In germline, CDR1 is MNHEY, CDR2 SMNVEV (reference sequence). V was clipped by 8 bases and J by 0 bases; unmatched bases: 8. CDR3 size: 15 residues. The DNA for the CDR3 is TGTGCCAGCGCTCCGGGACAGGAATACCAAGAGACCCAGTACTTC. This translates into CASAPGQEYQETQYF.

This chain uses TRBV11-2 with TRBJ2-3; TRBD2 agrees at 8 bases. Germline CDR1 is SGHAT and CDR2 is FQNNGV. The CDR3 contains 18 residues. V shed 3 bases, J shed 2 bases, and the junction held 13 bases outside the gene matches. This CDR3 reads CASSFLGVAGTHTDTQYF. The DNA of the CDR3 is TGTGCCAGCAGCTTCCTCGGGGTAGCGGGGACGCACACAGATACGCAGTATTTT.

CDR3 nucleotides: TGTGCCAGCAGCTTGGGGAGGGGCTTCATGAACACTGAAGCTTTCTTT. It translates to CASSLGRGFMNTEAFF. This chain joins TRBV5-6 and TRBJ1-1; D might be TRBD1 (5 bases). The CDR3 spans 16 residues. CDR1 is SGHDT, CDR2 YYEEEE, per germline. Trimming took 0 bases from V and 0 from J, leaving 12 bases between them.

This clone has a handful of counts. The rearrangement joins TRBV7-9 to TRBJ2-7; 7 nucleotides match TRBD1. V gave up 5 bases and J gave up 2 bases; unmatched junction bases: 6. The CDR3 is made up of 14 amino acids. Germline assignment: CDR1 SEHNR and CDR2 FQNEAQ (reference sequence). CDR3 DNA: TGTGCCAGCAGCCCCGGGACAGTAACCTACGAGCAGTACTTC. Its translation: CASSPGTVTYEQYF.

The chain recombines TRBV5-1 with TRBJ2-1; maybe TRBD1 (6 bases). V lost 4 bases and J 7 bases, leaving 12 bases between the germline ends. The CDR3 spans 13 residues. In germline, CDR1 is SGHRS, CDR2 YFSETQ. This CDR3 reads CASSPAQGNEQFF. CDR3 bases: TGCGCCAGCAGCCCCGCACAGGGAAATGAGCAGTTCTTC.

The chain has TRBV7-9 and TRBJ1-1, with TRBD1 matching over 8 bases. Per germline, CDR1 SEHNR and CDR2 FQNEAQ (reference sequence). J lost 9 bases, V lost 1 base, and 1 base had no gene match. CDR3 size: 12 residues. CDR3 nucleotide sequence: TGTGCCAGCAGCTTAGACAGGGGGAAAGCTTTCTTT. This sequence encodes CASSLDRGKAFF.

A single count supports this clone. V and J are TRBV19 and TRBJ2-4; the match to TRBD1 covers 9 bases. The germline V gene encodes CDR1 LNHDA and CDR2 SQIVND (reference sequence). Trimming at V came to 4 bases and at J to 9 bases, leaving 4 bases not matched to a gene. This CDR3 is built from 13 residues. Here the CDR3 reads CASSTGQGGIQYF. The CDR3 DNA is TGTGCCAGTAGTACGGGACAGGGAGGCATTCAGTACTTC. Variable domain in full (rest from reference TRBV19 and TRBJ2-4): DGGITQSPKYLFRKEGQNVTLSCEQNLNHDAMYWYRQDPGQGLRLIYYSQIVNDFQKGDIAEGYSVSREKKESFPLTVTSAQKNPTAFYLCASSTGQGGIQYFGAGTRLSVL.

The CDR3 sequence is CASSPNVAAGVDTQYF. Here the CDR3 DNA reads TGTGCCAGCAGCCCCAACGTCGCGGCTGGTGTGGATACGCAGTATTTT. The chain links TRBV5-8 to TRBJ2-3; D call uncertain. V lost 4 bases to trimming and J lost 6 bases, with 21 bases between them. Germline values: CDR1 SGHTS, CDR2 YDEGEE. The CDR3 is 16 residues long.

The rearrangement joins TRBV19 to TRBJ1-2, with 8 bases identical to TRBD1. This CDR3 region has 14 residues. Germline assignment: CDR1 LNHDA and CDR2 SQIVND (reference sequence). Trimming took 9 bases from V and 4 from J; bases not matched to a gene: 10. CDR3 amino acids: CASGQQGVSYGYTF. The CDR3, as DNA: TGTGCCAGCGGACAACAGGGGGTGTCCTATGGCTACACCTTC.

The J gene is TRBJ2-5, the V gene TRBV5-1, with 11 bases lining up with TRBD2. CDR1 and CDR2 from the germline V gene are SGHRS and YFSETQ. CDR3 length: 14 amino acids. V dropped 5 bases and J dropped 5; count of bases not matched to a gene: 5. The CDR3 sequence: CASRTSGEGETQYF. CDR3 nucleotides: TGCGCCAGCAGGACTAGCGGGGAGGGGGAGACCCAGTACTTC. Complete variable domain (other parts from reference TRBV5-1 and TRBJ2-5): KAGVTQTPRYLIKTRGQQVTLSCSPISGHRSVSWYQQTPGQGLQFLFEYFSETQRNKGNFPGRFSGRQFSNSRSEMNVSTLELGDSALYLCASRTSGEGETQYFGPGTRLLVL.

V usage is TRBV19 and J usage is TRBJ2-5, with TRBD1 matching 8 bases. There are 14 residues in the CDR3. The germline V gene encodes CDR1 LNHDA and CDR2 SQIVND (reference sequence). The trim removed 5 bases at V and 5 bases at J, leaving 7 bases unmatched. The CDR3 loop reads CASSSWTGRETQYF. The DNA for the CDR3 is TGTGCCAGTAGTTCCTGGACAGGGAGGGAGACCCAGTACTTC.

The CDR3 protein is CASMREVGAKNIQYF. For the CDR3, the DNA is TGTGCCAGCATGCGGGAGGTCGGGGCCAAAAACATTCAGTACTTC. V gene TRBV2 combines with J gene TRBJ2-4, with 8 positions matching TRBD2. The CDR3 is 15 amino acids. The V gene's germline CDR1 is SNHLY and CDR2 FYNNEI. V was pared by 7 bases and J by 1 base, with 6 bases of the junction left unmatched.

The chain carries TRBV27 and TRBJ2-3; 7 bases match TRBD2. The CDR3 is 14 residues long. The germline V gene has CDR1 MNHEY and CDR2 SMNVEV (reference sequence). The junction had 4 bases not matched to a gene; V was cut back by 5 bases and J by 2 bases. The CDR3 is CASSPGTTTDTQYF. CDR3 in DNA: TGTGCCAGCAGTCCGGGGACTACCACAGATACGCAGTATTTT.

This clone has only a few counts. CDR3 in DNA: TGTGCCAGCAGCTGGGGCGGAGCCTACGAGCAGTACTTC. It translates to CASSWGGAYEQYF. The chain recombines TRBV7-2 with TRBJ2-7, with D tentatively TRBD1 (5 bases). The CDR3 contains 13 residues. V lost 4 bases, J lost 2 bases, and 9 bases lay in between. CDR1 SGHTA and CDR2 FQGNSA come from the germline V gene.

This clone was seen a single time. The chain carries TRBV6-6 and TRBJ2-7; D is unclear. The length of the CDR3 is 11 residues. Germline V CDR1 and CDR2: MNHNY, SVGAGI (reference sequence). Trimming shortened V by 5 bases and J by 6 bases, and 8 bases separated the two germline ends. The CDR3 spells CASSPSGEQYF. CDR3 sequence (DNA): TGTGCCAGCAGTCCCTCGGGCGAGCAGTACTTC.

This clone was recorded once. The rearrangement joins TRBV7-2 to TRBJ1-6, with TRBD1 matching over 10 bases. Germline values: CDR1 SGHTA, CDR2 FQGNSA. This CDR3 contains 19 residues. J was trimmed by 1 base and V by 5 bases; bases with no gene match: 11. The CDR3 bases are TGTGCCAGCAGCACCCCCACAGGACAGGGGGGATCCTATAATTCACCCCTCCACTTT. Translated: CASSTPTGQGGSYNSPLHF.

V gene TRBV4-1 combines with J gene TRBJ1-1, with TRBD1 matching over 9 bases. The germline V gene has CDR1 MGHRA and CDR2 YSYEKL. J was trimmed by 1 base and V by 3 bases; bases with no gene match: 3. This CDR3 has 15 residues. The CDR3, as DNA: TGCGCCAGCAGCCAGCCGGACAGGGGGAACACTGAAGCTTTCTTT. It is translated as CASSQPDRGNTEAFF.

V gene TRBV9 combines with J gene TRBJ2-5; perhaps TRBD2 as D (6 bases). Trimming shortened V by 7 bases and J by 0 bases, and 10 bases separated the two germline ends. The CDR3 contains 13 residues. Germline CDR1 SGDLS, CDR2 YYNGEE. DNA for the CDR3: TGTGCCAGCGCGCGGGGCTACCAAGAGACCCAGTACTTC. The encoded protein is CASARGYQETQYF.

The CDR3 protein is CASRSGTGWGTEAFF. The CDR3 nucleotides read TGTGCCAGTAGATCCGGGACAGGCTGGGGTACTGAAGCTTTCTTT. The chain is built from TRBV19 and TRBJ1-1; 8 bases map to TRBD1. The CDR3 consists of 15 residues. Germline loops: CDR1 LNHDA, CDR2 SQIVND (reference sequence). The V segment lost 6 bases and the J segment 5 bases; nucleotides outside the gene matches: 11.

This clone was seen more than once but under ten times. This chain uses TRBV27 with TRBJ2-7; 9 bases are shared with TRBD1. Germline CDR1 is MNHEY and CDR2 is SMNVEV (reference sequence). The CDR3 consists of 15 residues. V lost 6 bases and J lost 3; bases outside the gene matches: 9. For the CDR3, the DNA is TGTGCCAGCAGAATGGCCGGGACAGGGATCTACGAGCAGTACGTC. This sequence encodes CASRMAGTGIYEQYV.

The chain combines TRBV9 with TRBJ1-2, with D perhaps matching TRBD1 (5 bases). CDR3 length: 15 amino acids. Germline values: CDR1 SGDLS, CDR2 YYNGEE. V gave up 0 bases and J gave up 3 bases, with 12 bases separating them. The CDR3 DNA sequence: TGTGCCAGCAGCGTAGGAGCAGGGACTTACTATGGCTACACCTTC. It encodes CASSVGAGTYYGYTF.

V is TRBV28 and J is TRBJ1-2; D unresolved. The germline V and J ends were trimmed by 6 bases and 5 bases, with 13 bases remaining between them. Germline loops: CDR1 MDHEN, CDR2 SYDVKM. This CDR3 spans 13 amino acids. The CDR3 region has the DNA TGTGCCAGCAGCGCCGGCGGGAGGTATGGCTACACCTTC. Its translation is CASSAGGRYGYTF.

This sequence joins TRBV5-8 and TRBJ1-6, with a possible D match to TRBD1 (6 bases). Deletions cut 4 bases from V and 14 bases from J, with 13 bases between. CDR1 and CDR2 from the germline V gene are SGHTS and YDEGEE. This CDR3 is 12 amino acids long. CDR3 in amino acids: CASSVSGETLHF. The DNA for the CDR3 is TGTGCCAGCAGCGTGTCAGGGGAAACCCTCCACTTT. Filled out from reference TRBV5-8 and TRBJ1-6, the complete variable domain reads EAGVTQSPTHLIKTRGQQATLRCSPISGHTSVYWYQQALGLGLQFLLWYDEGEERNRGNFPPRFSGRQFPNYSSELNVNALELEDSALYLCASSVSGETLHFGNGTRLTVT.

DNA of the CDR3: TGTGCCAGCAGGTACAGGGGGCGAGACTATGGCTACACCTTC. This encodes CASRYRGRDYGYTF. The rearrangement links TRBV6-5 to TRBJ1-2, with 9 bases fitting TRBD1. The junction had 5 bases not matched to a gene; V was cut back by 6 bases and J by 3 bases. The CDR3 totals 14 residues. Germline values: CDR1 MNHEY, CDR2 SVGAGI.

This chain joins TRBV6-6 and TRBJ1-5, with 11 nucleotides matching TRBD1. CDR3 size: 15 residues. V lost 6 bases and J lost 7; bases outside the gene matches: 8. Germline V gene lookup returns CDR1 MNHNY and CDR2 SVGAGI (reference sequence). The CDR3 loop is CASSEAGTGGQPQHF. DNA of the CDR3: TGTGCCAGCAGCGAGGCTGGGACAGGGGGACAGCCCCAGCATTTT.

The chain joins TRBV5-1 to TRBJ2-7, with 7 bases matching TRBD2. Germline CDR1 and CDR2: SGHRS and YFSETQ. The CDR3 is 13 amino acids. With 4 bases clipped from V and 9 bases from J, the junction kept 10 bases outside the gene matches. The CDR3 sequence is CASSLKSGAGQYF. DNA of the CDR3: TGCGCCAGCAGCCTCAAAAGCGGGGCGGGGCAGTACTTC.

V usage is TRBV2 and J usage is TRBJ2-7; maybe TRBD2 (5 bases). The germline V gene encodes CDR1 SNHLY and CDR2 FYNNEI. The CDR3 spans 13 residues. Trimming removed 8 bases from V and 0 bases from J, with 11 bases in between. CDR3 sequence reads: CASGQGSSYEQYF. The CDR3, as DNA: TGTGCCAGCGGTCAAGGGAGCTCCTACGAGCAGTACTTC.

The chain links TRBV5-4 to TRBJ2-5, with TRBD2 matching over 8 bases. This CDR3 region has 14 residues. V was clipped by 3 bases and J by 1 base; unmatched bases: 2. Germline CDR1 is SGHNT and CDR2 is YYREEE (reference sequence). CDR3 loop: CASSSGTSQETQYF. The CDR3, as DNA: TGTGCCAGCAGCTCCGGGACTAGCCAAGAGACCCAGTACTTC.

J is TRBJ2-1 and V is TRBV19; TRBD2 matches 8 bases. Trimming removed 4 bases from V and 5 bases from J; junction bases left unmatched: 10. The CDR3 spans 16 residues. The germline gives CDR1 LNHDA, CDR2 SQIVND (reference sequence). Here the CDR3 reads CASSRPALAGNNEQFF. In DNA form, the CDR3 reads TGTGCCAGTAGTAGGCCTGCTCTAGCGGGTAACAATGAGCAGTTCTTC. The variable domain in full, completed from reference TRBV19 and TRBJ2-1, reads DGGITQSPKYLFRKEGQNVTLSCEQNLNHDAMYWYRQDPGQGLRLIYYSQIVNDFQKGDIAEGYSVSREKKESFPLTVTSAQKNPTAFYLCASSRPALAGNNEQFFGPGTRLTVL.

This clone came up once. The genes are TRBV6-5 and TRBJ1-5; tentative D call: TRBD1 (5 bases). The CDR3 is made up of 13 amino acids. Germline assignment: CDR1 MNHEY and CDR2 SVGAGI. V dropped 7 bases and J dropped 0 bases, with 7 bases sitting between them. The CDR3: CASTGGSNQPQHF. The CDR3 region has the DNA TGTGCCAGCACGGGGGGTAGCAATCAGCCCCAGCATTTT.

The CDR3 bases are TGTGCCAGCAGCTTAGTGGATAGCGGGGGTTACTCCTCTAGCACAGATACGCAGTATTTT. Amino acid sequence: CASSLVDSGGYSSSTDTQYF. This sequence joins TRBV7-6 and TRBJ2-3, with 9 positions matching TRBD2. J gave up 0 bases and V 1 base, and 14 bases lay outside the gene matches. The CDR3 sequence is 20 residues long. CDR1 and CDR2 (germline): SGHVS, FNYEAQ.